The entry that follows covers one TCR beta chain sequence. What it binds is unknown. The CDR3 is 19 amino acids. Trimming took 4 bases from V and 0 from J, leaving 22 bases between them. The germline V gene encodes CDR1 MDHEN and CDR2 SYDVKM. The data derive from a study of vaccination effects on CD4 cells after COVID-19. Generated by immunoSEQ multiplex PCR, the TCRdb table keeps only in-frame clones and is missing some. The sample contains fewer than 25,000 clones, around 77% of which appear only once. Ahead of sequencing, the ViraFEST assay grew antigen-specific CD4+ T cells using viral peptide pools. Having been cultured for roughly 11 days, the cells underwent CD4+ T cell isolation. Vaccine administered to participants consisted of two doses of either BNT162b2 or mRNA-1273.

The specimen was CD4+ T cells from PBMCs cultured with HCoV-NL63 spike peptides, collected after COVID-19 vaccination. The TCR sequence derives from a human donor who received a COVID-19 vaccine. The rearrangement joins TRBV28 to TRBJ1-5; D remains ambiguous. The CDR3 DNA sequence: TGTGCCAGCAGTTCTGGCGTCTGGAGGGCACCGCTTAGCAATCAGCCCCAGCATTTT. Its translation is CASSSGVWRAPLSNQPQHF.